Listed below are T cell receptor beta chains from one sample, sequenced in a study of T-cell reconstitution after alpha-beta-depleted transplantation in children. TCRdb re-called the PCR reads through MiXCR, storing one row per CDR3 protein. The table has around 4,200 distinct CDR3 sequences, roughly a fifth seen once. The sequences come from PBMCs, mostly from graft donor cells, collected 180 days after TCRalphabeta/CD19-depleted stem cell transplant. Receptors were obtained from a male patient aged 2 to 9 who had a stem cell transplant for acute lymphoblastic leukemia, so the T cells may come from the graft donor. CDR3s include the opening cysteine and the closing phenylalanine or tryptophan. The D gene is left open where the match is weak. The size field is filled for only some rows; it gives once, few, many or a size class.

NA	TRBJ2-1	TRBV12-3/TRBV12-4	many	TGTGCCAGCAGTTGGAGGCACAATGAGCAGTTCTTC	CASSWRHNEQFF
NA	TRBJ2-5	TRBV28	medium-sized	TGTGCCAGCAGCATGGAAGGTCCCAAGACCCAGTACTTC	CASSMEGPKTQYF
NA	TRBJ1-4	TRBV7-6	many	TGTGCCAGCAGCTTATATCGAGGGCGCGGGAATGAAAAACTGTTTTTT	CASSLYRGRGNEKLFF
NA	TRBJ2-7	TRBV5-1	many	TGCGCCAGCAGGGTCCTGGGGGAGACCTACGAGCAGTACTTC	CASRVLGETYEQYF
TRBD1	TRBJ1-2	TRBV11-1	many	TGTGCCAGCAGCATGGCCGGACAGGTTTTTTATGGCTACACCTTC	CASSMAGQVFYGYTF
NA	TRBJ1-1	TRBV7-9	many	TGTGCCAGCAGCTTACTCTGGGGCATCGAAGCTTTCTTT	CASSLLWGIEAFF
NA	TRBJ2-1	TRBV5-1	medium-sized	TGCGCCAGCAGCCTTCGGACAACCCATGCGCCCAGGTACAATGAGCAGTTCTTC	CASSLRTTHAPRYNEQFF
TRBD1	TRBJ2-5	TRBV5-1	many	TGCGCCAGCAGCCTATACCGGGACAGGGGTCAGGAGACCCAGTACTTC	CASSLYRDRGQETQYF
NA	TRBJ2-3	TRBV18	few	TGTGCCAGCTCACCACTTCCCAGGGGTAGCACAGATACGCAGTATTTT	CASSPLPRGSTDTQYF
NA	TRBJ2-5	TRBV11-2	NA	TGTGCCAGCAGCTTAGAGCAGGAGACCCAGTACTTC	CASSLEQETQYF
NA	TRBJ1-2	TRBV7-2	many	TGTGCCAGCAGCTTAGATGCGGGGGTTAACTATGGCTACACCTTC	CASSLDAGVNYGYTF
TRBD2	TRBJ2-3	TRBV29-1	once	TGCAGCGTTCGTGGCGCGGGGGGCATAGATACGCAGTATTTT	CSVRGAGGIDTQYF
NA	TRBJ2-7	TRBV6-5	many	TGTGCCAGCAGTTACTGGGGGGCCCACGAGCAGTACTTC	CASSYWGAHEQYF
TRBD2	TRBJ2-7	TRBV29-1	many	TGCAGCGTCCGACTAGCGGGAGTCTACGAGCAGTACTTC	CSVRLAGVYEQYF
NA	TRBJ1-6	TRBV7-9	many	TGTGCCAGCAGCCCAATAGAAGGCAGGCGGAATTCACCCCTCCACTTT	CASSPIEGRRNSPLHF
NA	TRBJ1-1	TRBV20-1	many	TGCAGTGCTAGCGGGGACAATTTGAACACTGAAGCTTTCTTT	CSASGDNLNTEAFF
NA	TRBJ1-1	TRBV29-1	medium-sized	TGCAGCGTTGACAGGGCCTTTGAAGCTTTCTTT	CSVDRAFEAFF
NA	TRBJ2-5	TRBV10-3	medium-sized	TGTGCCATCAGTGAGGGTTACTGGGAAGAGACCCAGTACTTC	CAISEGYWEETQYF
NA	TRBJ1-5	TRBV12-3/TRBV12-4	many	TGTGCCAGCAGTCGTGAGGGGGATTATCAGCCCCAGCATTTT	CASSREGDYQPQHF
NA	TRBJ2-5	TRBV28	many	TGTGCCAGCAGTCACCAGGGTGAGGTAGAGACCCAGTACTTC	CASSHQGEVETQYF
NA	TRBJ2-1	TRBV7-9	NA	TGTGCCAGCAGCTTAGGGGTGGTGATTACATCCTACAATGAGCAGTTCTTC	CASSLGVVITSYNEQFF
NA	TRBJ2-3	TRBV20-1	NA	TGCAGTGCTGAACCGGAAGCAGATACGCAGTATTTT	CSAEPEADTQYF
TRBD1	TRBJ2-2	TRBV19	NA	TGTGCCAGTAGTAGGACAGGGACGGGCACCGGGGAGCTGTTTTTT	CASSRTGTGTGELFF
NA	TRBJ1-1	TRBV6-5	many	TGTGCCAGCAGTATATATCTGATACAGGGAATTGGCACTGAAGCTTTCTTT	CASSIYLIQGIGTEAFF
NA	TRBJ2-3	TRBV24-1	medium-sized	TGTGCCACCTTTGACTCTCTCACAGATACGCAGTATTTT	CATFDSLTDTQYF
TRBD1	TRBJ1-1	TRBV4-1	many	TGCGCCAGCAGCCAAAGAACAGGGGGCCCCACTGAAGCTTTCTTT	CASSQRTGGPTEAFF
TRBD1	TRBJ1-1	TRBV24-1	medium-sized	TGTGCCACCAGTGATACGACAGGGATGAACACTGAAGCTTTCTTT	CATSDTTGMNTEAFF
NA	TRBJ1-2	TRBV5-4	many	TGTGCCAGCAGCTTAGACAGATTTAACTATGGCTACACCTTC	CASSLDRFNYGYTF
NA	TRBJ1-6	TRBV4-2	NA	TGTGCCAGCAGCCAAGATACCGGGGGAAACTCCTATAATTCACCCCTCCACTTT	CASSQDTGGNSYNSPLHF
TRBD1	TRBJ1-2	TRBV28	many	TGTGCCAGCAGTTCCGGGACAGGCCTCTATGGCTACACCTTC	CASSSGTGLYGYTF
NA	TRBJ1-1	TRBV6-5	NA	TGTGCCAGCAGTTACTCGGAGATATTTTATAGGGGAAAGAACACTGAAGCTTTCTTT	CASSYSEIFYRGKNTEAFF
NA	TRBJ1-2	TRBV7-9	once	TGTGCCAGCAGCCCCCCAGGAGAATCTAGCGGCTACACCTTC	CASSPPGESSGYTF
TRBD1	TRBJ2-5	TRBV12-3/TRBV12-4	medium-sized	TGTGCCAGCAGTCCGACAGGGGTAGAGACCCAGTACTTC	CASSPTGVETQYF
NA	TRBJ2-1	TRBV7-9	medium-sized	TGTGCCAGCAGTCAGCAGGTGAATCCGTACAATGAGCAGTTCTTC	CASSQQVNPYNEQFF
NA	TRBJ2-7	TRBV20-1	many	TGCAGTGCTAGAGATTACACCTCCTACGAGCAGTACTTC	CSARDYTSYEQYF
NA	TRBJ2-7	TRBV7-9	many	TGTGCCAGCAGCTTAGTTCTTGGGCCGAGCCACCGAGAGCAGTACTTC	CASSLVLGPSHREQYF
NA	TRBJ1-1	TRBV7-9	many	TGTGCCAGCGGAGGGTGGCACACTGAAGCTTTCTTT	CASGGWHTEAFF
NA	TRBJ1-5	TRBV7-9	many	TGTGCCAGCAGCTTCAGGGATTACCAGCCCCAGCATTTT	CASSFRDYQPQHF
NA	TRBJ2-1	TRBV5-1	NA	TGCGCCAGCAGCCCTCCAGGGGGGGCGGGATACAATGAGCAGTTCTTC	CASSPPGGAGYNEQFF
NA	TRBJ2-5	TRBV10-3	NA	TGTGCCATCGGTAGGGAAGAAGAGACCCAGTACTTC	CAIGREEETQYF
NA	TRBJ1-3	TRBV7-9	medium-sized	TGTGCCAGCAGCTCCGGGGGTTTCTCTGGAAACACCATATATTTT	CASSSGGFSGNTIYF
NA	TRBJ2-1	TRBV30	many	TGTGCCTGGAGTGTACTAGGAGAGCAGTTCTTC	CAWSVLGEQFF
NA	TRBJ2-1	TRBV7-9	many	TGTGCCAGCACCGGGAATAGCGGTCCTACCTACAATGAGCAGTTCTTC	CASTGNSGPTYNEQFF